This entry is about one T cell receptor beta chain. TCRdb's table, derived via immunoSEQ multiplex PCR, lists solely in-frame clones and lacks some. The data hold 350,000 to 450,000 clones, with around 87% observed a single time. These data are taken from a study of blood T cell repertoires in COVID-19. Study-wide background: Specimens from acute and convalescent COVID-19 originated in the United States, Italy and Spain. Sample material is recorded as cDNA or gDNA derived from T cells, B-cell-depleted T cells, or PBMCs.

This CDR3 has 14 amino acids. Trimming at V came to 7 bases and at J to 4 bases, leaving 5 bases not matched to a gene. Germline CDR1 reads LGHDT; CDR2 reads YNNKEL (reference sequence). Sample: peripheral blood. The chain combines TRBV3-1 (or the pseudogene TRBV3-2) with TRBJ1-3; the match to TRBD1 covers 9 bases. The receptor was isolated from a human donor in a cohort sampled during active COVID-19. DNA for the CDR3: TGTGCCAGCACCCGGACAGGGGCCGGAAACACCATATATTTT. Its protein is CASTRTGAGNTIYF.